This TCR beta chain derives from a study of early T cells in non-severe SARS-CoV-2 infection. Study at large: The authors sequenced bulk RNA from unsorted whole blood, leaving chains unpaired. Overall study findings and caveats: Matching with VDJdb favored anti-spike CD8 responses (missing private and CD4 specificities).

About this clonotype: Its antigen is undetermined.

Individual cDNA molecules were tagged with unique molecular identifiers. TCRdb analysed the 5' RACE reads with MiXCR anew, one entry per CDR3 protein. The sample consists of 90,000 to 120,000 distinct CDR3 sequences, roughly 12% of them appearing once. The TCR was taken from an adult who was a healthcare worker with PCR-confirmed SARS-CoV-2 infection or an uninfected control (not recorded which). Source material: whole blood.

CDR3 sequence (DNA): TGTGCCAGCAGAAAAGCCCGACAGGGGAACACTGAAGCTTTCTTT. Protein product: CASRKARQGNTEAFF. This rearrangement joins TRBV6-5 to TRBJ1-1; 7 nucleotides line up with TRBD1. Germline lookup yields CDR1 MNHEY and CDR2 SVGAGI. With V trimmed by 6 bases and J by 1 base, 8 bases remained unmatched. The CDR3 sequence is 15 residues long.